Following are 9 T cell receptor beta chains from one sample sequenced in a study of shared clonotypes between healthy human individuals. Data came from immunoSEQ multiplex PCR; TCRdb stores just in-frame clones and leaves some out. This table has over 1.5 million clones, around 98% appearing once. The specimen was naive CD4+ T cells sorted from blood. Sample subset: CD45RA+ positively selected. These receptors all come from a man under 40 in good health.

This CDR3 is CASHSKSAQNTEAFF. CDR3 DNA sequence: TGTGCCAGCCACTCCAAATCGGCCCAGAACACTGAAGCTTTCTTT. The rearrangement links TRBV13 to TRBJ1-1; D is ambiguous. Trimming pared 8 bases from V and 1 base from J, leaving 17 bases between. This CDR3 has 15 residues. Germline-derived CDR1 and CDR2 are PRHDT and FYEKMQ (reference sequence).

A note on this clone: Additional DNA sequences in this sample encode the identical CDR3. The DNA for the CDR3 is TGCGCCAGCAGCTTCCGCGACGAGCAGTACTTC. Translation: CASSFRDEQYF. The chain links TRBV5-1 to TRBJ2-7; D gene ambiguous. Trimming took off 2 bases at V and 5 bases at J, with 5 bases between the two ends. The CDR3 covers 11 residues. The V gene's germline CDR1 is SGHRS and CDR2 YFSETQ.

V usage is TRBV5-1 and J usage is TRBJ2-7; 10 bases fit TRBD2. Unmatched junction bases numbered 12, after V lost 0 bases and J lost 6 bases. The germline CDR1 and CDR2 sequences are SGHRS and YFSETQ. The CDR3 sequence is 17 residues long. The CDR3 sequence is CASSLGLAGVVKGEQYF. The CDR3 bases are TGCGCCAGCAGCTTGGGGCTAGCGGGAGTCGTCAAGGGCGAGCAGTACTTC.

The chain has TRBV14 and TRBJ2-1; weak D call: TRBD2 (6 bases). Per germline, CDR1 SGHDN and CDR2 FVKESK. CDR3 size: 16 residues. The ends were cut back, 4 bases at V and 0 bases at J, with 13 bases in the middle. The DNA for the CDR3 is TGTGCCAGCAGCCGGATGGGGCGGGGCTCCTACAATGAGCAGTTCTTC. It specifies CASSRMGRGSYNEQFF.

This chain uses TRBV30 with TRBJ2-4; D is possibly TRBD1 (7 bases). CDR1 GTSNPN and CDR2 SVGIG come from the germline V gene (reference sequence). The CDR3 runs to 15 residues. V lost 1 base, J lost 9 bases, and 19 bases lay in between. The CDR3 DNA is TGTGCCTGGAGTGGACAGGGAGGATTGGGAATCATTCAGTACTTC. This gives the protein CAWSGQGGLGIIQYF.

The chain links TRBV6-5 to TRBJ2-3; D may be TRBD2 (6 bases). The CDR3 contains 14 residues. Trimming stripped 5 bases from V and 7 bases from J, with 16 bases between. Germline loops: CDR1 MNHEY, CDR2 SVGAGI. CDR3 amino acids: CASSGGEMGNTQYF. The CDR3 bases are TGTGCCAGCAGTGGCGGGGAGATGGGGAATACGCAGTATTTT.

Only one count was recorded for this clone. The genes are TRBV19 and TRBJ2-2; D remains unclear. CDR1 is LNHDA and CDR2 is SQIVND in the germline V gene (reference sequence). The CDR3 covers 14 residues. V was pared by 3 bases and J by 8 bases, with 13 bases between. CDR3: CASSIVRPRGELFF. Written as DNA, the CDR3 is TGTGCCAGTAGTATCGTAAGGCCTAGGGGGGAGCTGTTTTTT.

The chain couples TRBV9 to TRBJ2-2; 7 positions match TRBD1. This CDR3 contains 15 residues. Germline V gives CDR1 SGDLS, CDR2 YYNGEE. The V segment lost 3 bases and the J segment 1 base; nucleotides outside the gene matches: 3. CDR3: CASSAQGMNTGELFF. Here the CDR3 DNA reads TGTGCCAGCAGCGCACAGGGGATGAACACCGGGGAGCTGTTTTTT. The full variable domain, its missing parts supplied by reference TRBV9 and TRBJ2-2, is DSGVTQTPKHLITATGQRVTLRCSPRSGDLSVYWYQQSLDQGLQFLIQYYNGEERAKGNILERFSAQQFPDLHSELNLSSLELGDSALYFCASSAQGMNTGELFFGEGSRLTVL.

This chain joins TRBV5-1 and TRBJ2-2; D is possibly TRBD1 or TRBD2 (7 bases each). Germline V gene sequence: CDR1 SGHRS, CDR2 YFSETQ. CDR3 size: 16 residues. Trimming removed 0 bases at V and 6 bases at J, with 15 bases between. The CDR3, as DNA: TGCGCCAGCAGCTTGGACAGGGGAGGGCCCGCCGGGGAGCTGTTTTTT. This translates into CASSLDRGGPAGELFF.